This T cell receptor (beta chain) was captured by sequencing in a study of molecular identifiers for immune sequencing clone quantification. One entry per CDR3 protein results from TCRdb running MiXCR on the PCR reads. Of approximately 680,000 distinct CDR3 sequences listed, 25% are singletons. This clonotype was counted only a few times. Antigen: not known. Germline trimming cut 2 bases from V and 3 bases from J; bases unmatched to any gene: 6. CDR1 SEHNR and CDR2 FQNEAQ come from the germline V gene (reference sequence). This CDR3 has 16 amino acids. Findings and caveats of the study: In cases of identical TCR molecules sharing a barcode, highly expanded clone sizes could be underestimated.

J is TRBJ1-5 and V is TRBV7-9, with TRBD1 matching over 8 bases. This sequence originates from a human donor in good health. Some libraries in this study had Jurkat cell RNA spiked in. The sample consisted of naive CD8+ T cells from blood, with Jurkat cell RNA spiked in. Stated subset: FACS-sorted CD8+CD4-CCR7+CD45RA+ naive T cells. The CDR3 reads CASSLYGQGHNQPQHF. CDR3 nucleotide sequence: TGTGCCAGCAGCTTATATGGACAGGGCCACAATCAGCCCCAGCATTTT.